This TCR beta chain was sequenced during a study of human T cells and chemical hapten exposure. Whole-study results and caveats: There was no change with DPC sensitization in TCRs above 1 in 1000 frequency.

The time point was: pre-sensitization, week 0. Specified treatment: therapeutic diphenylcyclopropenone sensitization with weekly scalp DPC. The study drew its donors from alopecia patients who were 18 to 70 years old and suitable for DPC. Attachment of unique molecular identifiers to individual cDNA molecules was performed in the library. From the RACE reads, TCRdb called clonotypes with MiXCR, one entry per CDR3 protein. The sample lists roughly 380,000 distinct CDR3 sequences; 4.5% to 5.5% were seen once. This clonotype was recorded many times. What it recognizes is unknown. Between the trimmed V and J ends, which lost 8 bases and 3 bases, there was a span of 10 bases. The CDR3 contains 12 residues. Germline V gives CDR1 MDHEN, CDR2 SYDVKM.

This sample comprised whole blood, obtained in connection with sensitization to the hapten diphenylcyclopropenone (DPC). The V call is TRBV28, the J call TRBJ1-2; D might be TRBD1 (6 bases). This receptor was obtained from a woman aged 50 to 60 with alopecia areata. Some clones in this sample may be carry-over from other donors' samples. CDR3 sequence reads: CASVTGYYGYTF. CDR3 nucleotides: TGTGCCAGCGTTACAGGGTACTATGGCTACACCTTC.